This TCR beta chain was retrieved from a study of blood T cells in healthy people across ages. The study's findings and limits: In long-lived donors, naive CD4+ cell counts and diversity exceeded those of aged donors.

Sample donors were healthy Caucasian individuals that came from Russia, aged about 6 to 95. A J-beta primer mix and a sample-barcoded 5' primer were used in a second PCR of about 7 to 11 cycles. TCRdb reprocessed the 5' RACE reads with MiXCR, giving one entry per CDR3 protein. The sample lists fewer than 2,000,000 distinct CDR3 sequences, roughly 32% occurring once. The CDR3 has 14 amino acids. Germline lookup yields CDR1 SGHRS and CDR2 YFSETQ. V shed 4 bases and J 5 bases; nucleotides not matched to a gene: 5. Turning to this clonotype: Its matching antigen is unknown.

This TCR was sampled from a woman aged 25-40 years in good health. Specimen: blood. J is TRBJ2-1 and V is TRBV5-1, with 8 bases matching TRBD2. The CDR3 DNA is TGCGCCAGCAGCCAGCAACTAGCGGACAATGAGCAGTTCTTC. This codes for CASSQQLADNEQFF. Combining the CDR3 with reference TRBV5-1 and TRBJ2-1 gives the whole variable domain KAGVTQTPRYLIKTRGQQVTLSCSPISGHRSVSWYQQTPGQGLQFLFEYFSETQRNKGNFPGRFSGRQFSNSRSEMNVSTLELGDSALYLCASSQQLADNEQFFGPGTRLTVL.